This TCR beta chain emerged from a study of response to subunit inactivated influenza vaccine. Germline V lookup: CDR1 DFQATT, CDR2 SNEGSKA (reference sequence). The CDR3 spans 15 residues. V was cut by 6 bases and J by 5 bases, with 17 bases left in between. The sample holds a few counts of this clonotype. TCRdb analysed the RT-PCR reads with MiXCR anew, one entry per CDR3 protein. The sample records roughly 570,000 distinct CDR3 sequences, 12% to 15% being singletons. The sample here was PBMCs from blood, taken 11 to 12 days after vaccination. The genes are TRBV20-1 and TRBJ1-6; a weak D match, TRBD1 (6 bases). The TCR sequence derives from a man aged 50-59 years who received an inactivated influenza vaccine. The CDR3: CSATQGQPDNSPLHF. In DNA, the CDR3 is TGCAGTGCGACACAAGGACAGCCAGATAATTCACCCCTCCACTTT.